This is a list of T cell receptor beta chains from one sample in a study of T cell responses to AZD1222 COVID-19 vaccine. The table came from immunoSEQ multiplex PCR; TCRdb's copy has only in-frame clones and leaves some out. The repertoire includes around 170,000 clones, roughly 90% of them detected once, and approximately 0.97% sits in the top ten. Sequencing used peripheral blood, obtained on day 0 of AZD1222 vaccination. Every receptor here comes from an adult in good health. The CDR3 runs from the conserved cysteine through the conserved F or W. Each record gives: J gene, V gene, D gene, clone size, CDR3 protein, CDR3 DNA. A D gene is named only where the DNA matches it firmly. Clone size, where shown, is once, few, many, or a class for clones that have expanded.

TRBJ2-7,TRBV28,.,.,CASSFPVSSYEQYF,TGTGCCAGCAGTTTCCCCGTCTCATCCTACGAGCAGTACTTC
TRBJ2-3,TRBV4-1,.,.,CASSQGVGGPFTDTQYF,TGCGCCAGCAGCCAAGGAGTAGGAGGACCTTTCACAGATACGCAGTATTTT
TRBJ1-2,TRBV11-1,.,.,CASSLLSGVGYTF,TGTGCCAGCAGCTTACTTTCAGGGGTCGGCTACACCTTC
TRBJ2-2,TRBV10-3,TRBD2,.,CAISESTSKDGELFF,TGTGCCATCAGTGAGTCGACTAGCAAGGACGGGGAGCTGTTTTTT
TRBJ1-5,TRBV7-8,.,.,CASSWGREPQPQHF,TGTGCCAGCAGCTGGGGACGTGAACCCCAGCCCCAGCATTTT
TRBJ1-1,TRBV5-4,.,.,CASSTTGAYAFF,TGTGCCAGCAGCACGACGGGGGCGTATGCTTTCTTT
TRBJ2-1,TRBV2,.,.,CASSPYRVISYNEQFF,TGTGCCAGCAGCCCCTACAGGGTAATTTCCTACAATGAGCAGTTCTTC
TRBJ2-7,TRBV5-1,TRBD2,.,CASSSLAGGFDSFYEQYF,TGCGCCAGCAGCTCGTTAGCGGGAGGGTTCGATTCGTTCTACGAGCAGTACTTC
TRBJ2-5,TRBV2,.,.,CASRVAVGQYF,TGTGCCAGCAGAGTAGCGGTGGGCCAGTACTTC
TRBJ2-5,TRBV20-1,TRBD2,.,CSASRSGLAGGTLIGGEETQYF,TGCAGTGCTAGTCGAAGTGGACTAGCGGGGGGTACGTTGATCGGCGGGGAAGAGACCCAGTACTTC
TRBJ2-3,TRBV7-2,.,.,CASSPSTGLDTQYF,TGTGCCAGCAGCCCAAGTACCGGACTAGATACGCAGTATTTT
TRBJ2-7,TRBV7-2,.,.,CASSSRGVYQTGYEQYF,TGTGCCAGCAGCTCTCGTGGGGTTTACCAGACGGGGTACGAGCAGTACTTC
TRBJ2-2,TRBV7-9,.,.,CASSLRQDPNTGELFF,TGTGCCAGCAGCTTACGTCAGGACCCGAACACCGGGGAGCTGTTTTTT
TRBJ2-3,TRBV6-2/TRBV6-3,.,.,CASSYRTGKRRGDTDTQYF,TGTGCCAGCAGTTACCGTACAGGCAAGAGGAGGGGAGACACAGATACGCAGTATTTT
TRBJ2-2,TRBV7-8,TRBD2,.,CASRFPGGSGELFF,TGTGCCAGCAGGTTCCCCGGGGGGTCCGGGGAGCTGTTTTTT
TRBJ2-7,TRBV2,.,once,CASSDPGPSFF,TGTGCCAGCAGTGATCCAGGGCCCTCATTCTTC
TRBJ2-7,TRBV27,TRBD1,.,CASSVGQGSYEQYF,TGTGCCAGCAGTGTAGGACAGGGCTCCTACGAGCAGTACTTC
TRBJ2-1,TRBV5-1,.,.,CASSSIGASNEQFF,TGCGCCAGCAGCTCTATCGGGGCCAGCAATGAGCAGTTCTTC
TRBJ1-1,TRBV27,TRBD1,.,CASSLWGTGGWGTEAFF,TGTGCCAGCAGTTTATGGGGGACAGGGGGGTGGGGCACTGAAGCTTTCTTT
TRBJ1-1,TRBV27,TRBD1,.,CASSTQQGKGAEAFF,TGTGCCAGCAGTACCCAACAGGGGAAAGGCGCTGAAGCTTTCTTT
TRBJ2-1,TRBV5-4,.,.,CASSLIQPGEQFF,TGTGCCAGCAGCTTGATCCAGCCGGGCGAGCAGTTCTTC
TRBJ2-2,TRBV7-3,TRBD2,.,CASSSGLAGNTGELFF,TGTGCCAGCAGCTCGGGACTAGCGGGGAACACCGGGGAGCTGTTTTTT
TRBJ1-6,TRBV19,TRBD1,.,CASSTGQGAMTPLHF,TGTGCCAGTAGTACTGGTCAGGGGGCGATGACACCCCTCCACTTT
TRBJ2-7,TRBV28,TRBD2,.,CASSLKLIGLAGREQYF,TGTGCCAGCAGCTTAAAATTAATCGGACTAGCGGGACGCGAGCAGTACTTC
TRBJ2-1,TRBV19,TRBD1,.,CASSVGTDSYNEQFF,TGTGCCAGTAGTGTAGGGACAGACTCCTACAATGAGCAGTTCTTC
TRBJ1-1,TRBV6-5,.,.,CASSQTGSLNTEAFF,TGTGCCAGCAGTCAGACAGGATCCTTGAACACTGAAGCTTTCTTT
TRBJ2-1,TRBV4-3,.,.,CASSQAPGPIGGGEQFF,TGCGCCAGCAGCCAAGCCCCGGGCCCTATAGGCGGCGGTGAGCAGTTCTTC
TRBJ2-7,TRBV15,TRBD2,.,CATSRPLAGPSYEQYF,TGTGCCACCAGCAGACCGCTAGCGGGACCGTCCTACGAGCAGTACTTC
TRBJ1-1,TRBV5-1,.,.,CASSLDPGRAEAFF,TGCGCCAGCAGCTTGGATCCGGGGCGGGCTGAAGCTTTCTTT
TRBJ2-3,TRBV24-1,.,once,CATSDFGGPGTDTQYF,TGTGCCACCAGTGATTTTGGAGGGCCCGGCACAGATACGCAGTATTTT
TRBJ2-7,TRBV13,TRBD1,.,CASTAGTGVHEQYF,TGTGCCAGCACCGCCGGGACAGGGGTCCACGAGCAGTACTTC
TRBJ2-5,TRBV27,.,.,CASSMHRGLAQETQYF,TGTGCCAGCAGTATGCACAGGGGACTTGCACAAGAGACCCAGTACTTC
TRBJ2-3,TRBV28,.,.,CASGRRVRADTQYF,TGTGCCAGCGGTAGAAGGGTTCGGGCAGATACGCAGTATTTT
TRBJ1-2,TRBV7-5,.,.,CARMGPEGYGYTF,TGTGCCAGAATGGGCCCGGAGGGCTATGGCTACACCTTC
TRBJ1-2,TRBV6-5,.,.,CASRYRVVGYTF,TGTGCCAGCAGGTACAGGGTAGTTGGCTACACCTTC
TRBJ1-2,TRBV11-2,.,.,CASSVMSYGYTF,TGTGCCAGCAGCGTCATGAGCTATGGCTACACCTTC
TRBJ1-2,TRBV15,.,.,CATSRDPGRANYGYTF,TGTGCCACCAGCAGAGACCCCGGGAGGGCTAACTATGGCTACACCTTC
TRBJ1-1,TRBV2,TRBD1,.,CASSRLTGDTEAFF,TGTGCCAGCAGTAGGCTGACAGGGGATACTGAAGCTTTCTTT
TRBJ2-7,TRBV7-6,TRBD1,few,CASSLGLTSGQAPSYEQYF,TGTGCCAGCAGCTTGGGTTTAACGTCGGGACAGGCCCCAAGCTACGAGCAGTACTTC
TRBJ2-7,TRBV24-1,.,.,CATSDYRGEQYF,TGTGCCACCAGTGATTATAGGGGGGAGCAGTACTTC
TRBJ2-2,TRBV14,.,.,CASSQDRWTDTGELFF,TGTGCCAGCAGCCAAGATAGATGGACAGACACCGGGGAGCTGTTTTTT
TRBJ1-6,TRBV12-3/TRBV12-4,.,.,CASSYTRESPLHF,TGTGCCAGCAGCTACACCCGGGAGTCACCCCTCCACTTT
TRBJ2-1,TRBV13,TRBD1,.,CASSQGALNRGGVYNEQFF,TGTGCCAGCAGCCAGGGGGCCCTAAACAGGGGCGGGGTCTACAATGAGCAGTTCTTC
TRBJ1-4,TRBV28,.,.,CASSLSWRQGNEKLFF,TGTGCCAGCAGTTTATCGTGGCGGCAGGGAAACGAAAAACTGTTTTTT
TRBJ2-7,TRBV5-6,.,.,CASSRTPGGPGEQYF,TGTGCCAGCAGCCGAACCCCCGGAGGGCCTGGGGAGCAGTACTTC
TRBJ2-3,TRBV10-1,TRBD1,.,CASSADRGTDTQYF,TGCGCCAGCAGTGCGGACAGGGGCACAGATACGCAGTATTTT
TRBJ2-7,TRBV3-1/TRBV3-2,TRBD1,.,CASSQDRDRVPYEQYF,TGTGCCAGCAGCCAAGACCGGGACAGGGTCCCCTACGAGCAGTACTTC
TRBJ1-1,TRBV29-1,TRBD1,.,CSAGQGDTEAFF,TGCAGCGCCGGACAGGGAGACACTGAAGCTTTCTTT
TRBJ2-2,TRBV10-3,.,.,CAISGSREPGELFF,TGTGCCATCAGTGGGTCCAGGGAACCCGGGGAGCTGTTTTTT
TRBJ2-6,TRBV6-2/TRBV6-3,.,.,CASSYDWSSGANVLTF,TGTGCCAGCAGTTACGACTGGAGCTCTGGGGCCAACGTCCTGACTTTC
TRBJ1-2,TRBV19,.,.,CASSTRGEKVGYTF,TGTGCCAGTAGTACTAGGGGTGAGAAAGTTGGCTACACCTTC